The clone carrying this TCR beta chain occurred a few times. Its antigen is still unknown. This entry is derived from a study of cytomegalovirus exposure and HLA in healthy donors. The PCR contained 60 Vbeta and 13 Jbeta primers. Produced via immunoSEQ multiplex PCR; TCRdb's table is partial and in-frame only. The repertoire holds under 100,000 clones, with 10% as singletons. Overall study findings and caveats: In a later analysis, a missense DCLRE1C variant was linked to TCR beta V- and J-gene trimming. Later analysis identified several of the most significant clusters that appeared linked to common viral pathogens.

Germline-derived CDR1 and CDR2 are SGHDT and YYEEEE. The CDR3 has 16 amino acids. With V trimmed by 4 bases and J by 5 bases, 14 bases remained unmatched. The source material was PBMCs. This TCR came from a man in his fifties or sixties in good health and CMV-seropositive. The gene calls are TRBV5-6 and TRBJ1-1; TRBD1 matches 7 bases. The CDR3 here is CASSPTLRQGATEAFF. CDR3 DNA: TGTGCCAGCAGCCCCACCCTAAGACAGGGCGCGACTGAAGCTTTCTTT.